A single sample gave rise to the 20 T cell receptor beta chains below, sequenced in a study of CD8 T cells in Susac syndrome. The RNA input was 0.5 to 1 ug, and it was reverse transcribed with random hexamers. TCRdb independently ran MiXCR on the immunoSEQ multiplex PCR reads; one entry per CDR3 protein. The sample yields around 85,000 distinct CDR3 sequences, over 90% seen once. The material sequenced was CD8+ T cells from PBMCs. The receptors derive from a human donor with Susac syndrome.

The chain has TRBV20-1 and TRBJ2-7; possibly TRBD2 for D (6 bases). CDR3 length equals 14 residues. V lost 5 bases to trimming and J lost 0 bases, with 14 bases between them. The germline CDR1 and CDR2 sequences are DFQATT and SNEGSKA (reference sequence). The CDR3 DNA is TGCAGTGCTCCCCGGCGGGGAAGCTCCTACGAGCAGTACTTC. This sequence encodes CSAPRRGSSYEQYF.

The rearrangement joins TRBV20-1 to TRBJ2-2; 9 bases match TRBD2. Per germline, CDR1 DFQATT and CDR2 SNEGSKA (reference sequence). The J segment lost 0 bases and the V segment lost 0 bases, leaving 5 bases of the junction unmatched. The CDR3 is 17 amino acids. CDR3 loop: CSARDPASGTNTGELFF. The CDR3 region has the DNA TGCAGTGCTAGAGATCCGGCTAGCGGGACGAACACCGGGGAGCTGTTTTTT.

The chain carries TRBV20-1 and TRBJ1-1; D remains unclear. Trimming took 2 bases from V and 1 from J, leaving 5 bases between them. The CDR3 extends over 12 amino acids. The germline CDR1 and CDR2 sequences are DFQATT and SNEGSKA (reference sequence). The CDR3 region is CSARPRNTEAFF. The CDR3 DNA reads as TGCAGTGCTAGACCAAGGAACACTGAAGCTTTCTTT.

J is TRBJ2-1 and V is TRBV4-3; D uncertain. This CDR3 has 13 residues. Germline values: CDR1 LGHNA, CDR2 YSLEER. The ends were cut back, 0 bases at V and 8 bases at J, with 8 bases in the middle. The DNA of the CDR3 is TGCGCCAGCAGCCAAGATCGGGCGGATGAGCAGTTCTTC. Amino acids: CASSQDRADEQFF.

This clonotype showed up just once. The chain recombines TRBV30 with TRBJ2-7; D gene unclear. The CDR3 is 13 residues long. V lost 2 bases to trimming and J lost 5 bases, with 13 bases between them. Germline CDR1 reads GTSNPN; CDR2 reads SVGIG (reference sequence). DNA of the CDR3: TGTGCCTGGAGTCCCGGACGAGGAGACGAGCAGTACTTC. Translated, it gives CAWSPGRGDEQYF.

V gene TRBV4-3 combines with J gene TRBJ2-7, with D tentatively TRBD2 (6 bases). The germline V and J ends were trimmed by 0 bases and 3 bases, with 12 bases remaining between them. Germline lookup yields CDR1 LGHNA and CDR2 YSLEER. The CDR3 loop spans 15 amino acids. The CDR3 DNA is TGCGCCAGCAGCCAAGATTCGAATAGCGGCTACGAGCAGTACTTC. It codes for CASSQDSNSGYEQYF.

The chain uses TRBV3-1 and TRBJ1-3; D gene ambiguous. The CDR3 length is 16 residues. Germline loops: CDR1 LGHDT, CDR2 YNNKEL (reference sequence). The V gene lost 0 bases and the J gene lost 0 bases, with 9 bases spanning the gap. In DNA form, the CDR3 reads TGTGCCAGCAGCCAAGATTTAGCGTTCTCTGGAAACACCATATATTTT. Its protein is CASSQDLAFSGNTIYF.

The chain recombines TRBV30 with TRBJ2-6; perhaps TRBD2 as D (5 bases). This CDR3 region has 14 residues. Germline V gives CDR1 GTSNPN, CDR2 SVGIG (reference sequence). The V gene lost 2 bases and the J gene lost 2 bases, with 7 bases spanning the gap. The CDR3 loop is CAWSSGTGANVLTF. The CDR3 DNA sequence: TGTGCCTGGAGTTCGGGGACTGGGGCCAACGTCCTGACTTTC.

The chain links TRBV20-1 to TRBJ1-5; no definite D call. Germline V gene lookup returns CDR1 DFQATT and CDR2 SNEGSKA (reference sequence). This CDR3 spans 11 amino acids. V was cut by 0 bases and J by 8 bases, with 5 bases left in between. This CDR3 reads CSARDSEPQHF. The CDR3 region has the DNA TGCAGTGCTAGAGATTCGGAGCCCCAGCATTTT.

The V call is TRBV27, the J call TRBJ1-5, with D maybe TRBD1 (5 bases). V was trimmed by 6 bases and J by 5 bases, leaving 17 bases between them. Germline CDR1 and CDR2: MNHEY and SMNVEV (reference sequence). CDR3 length equals 15 residues. CDR3 nucleotide sequence: TGTGCCAGCAGCCTAATAGTCCCCAGGGATCAGCCCCAGCATTTT. It encodes CASSLIVPRDQPQHF.

The chain combines TRBV20-1 with TRBJ1-3; TRBD1 aligns across 8 bases. Germline CDR1 DFQATT, CDR2 SNEGSKA (reference sequence). The trim removed 5 bases at V and 4 bases at J, leaving 10 bases unmatched. CDR3 length: 15 amino acids. Written as DNA, the CDR3 is TGCAGTGCTCCGAGCGTAGGGGACAGGGGAAACACCATATATTTT. Translating gives CSAPSVGDRGNTIYF.

Comment on this clonotype: Compared with germline, one end of the junction differs, possibly owing to a read error. The V and J genes are TRBV5-6 and TRBJ1-2; D is perhaps TRBD1 (5 bases). Germline CDR1 reads SGHDT; CDR2 reads YYEEEE. CDR3 length: 16 amino acids. The CDR3 bases are TGTGCCAGCAGCTTGGGGCTAGGGGCAGCGGTCTATGACTACACCTTC. Protein: CASSLGLGAAVYDYTF.

CDR3 sequence: CASSASGTSTDTQYF. The DNA of the CDR3 is TGTGCCAGCAGCGCTTCCGGGACAAGCACAGATACGCAGTATTTT. The rearrangement joins TRBV9 to TRBJ2-3; tentative D call: TRBD1 (6 bases). The CDR3 is 15 amino acids. V gave up 3 bases and J gave up 0 bases, with 11 bases separating them. The germline CDR1 and CDR2 sequences are SGDLS and YYNGEE.

J is TRBJ2-7 and V is TRBV27, with D tentatively TRBD2 (5 bases). The CDR3 has 13 residues. Germline CDR1 reads MNHEY; CDR2 reads SMNVEV (reference sequence). V dropped 5 bases and J dropped 3 bases, with 11 bases sitting between them. CDR3 in amino acids: CASSVGVFYEQYF. The CDR3 nucleotides read TGTGCCAGCAGTGTCGGGGTATTCTACGAGCAGTACTTC.

This sequence joins TRBV5-4 and TRBJ2-7; possibly TRBD2 for D (6 bases). V lost 4 bases and J 11 bases, leaving 19 bases between the germline ends. The CDR3 runs 13 residues. The germline V gene encodes CDR1 SGHNT and CDR2 YYREEE (reference sequence). CDR3 amino acids: CASSPSDPRTEYF. CDR3 bases: TGTGCCAGCAGCCCTAGCGACCCACGAACGGAGTACTTC.

The chain recombines TRBV29-1 with TRBJ2-7, with unresolved D. The CDR3 contains 15 residues. The germline CDR1 and CDR2 sequences are SQVTM and ANQGSEA. Trimming cost V 4 bases and J 2 bases, with 18 bases left between them. CDR3 sequence reads: CSVGRFMAETYEQYF. The CDR3 DNA follows: TGCAGCGTTGGGCGGTTTATGGCAGAAACCTACGAGCAGTACTTC.

The chain has TRBV4-3 and TRBJ2-2; TRBD1 might be the D (6 bases). CDR3 length: 14 residues. The germline gives CDR1 LGHNA, CDR2 YSLEER. The V end lost 4 bases, the J end lost 3 bases, and 9 bases lay between the germline ends. CDR3 sequence reads: CASSLDRHTGELFF. Here the CDR3 DNA reads TGCGCCAGCAGCCTCGACAGGCACACCGGGGAGCTGTTTTTT.

The chain has TRBV2 and TRBJ2-5; TRBD1 or TRBD2 may be the D gene (7 bases each). CDR3 length equals 13 residues. Germline V CDR1 and CDR2: SNHLY, FYNNEI. With 6 bases removed from V and 4 bases from J, the gap between germline ends came to 12 bases. CDR3 bases: TGTGCCAGCAGCTCCAGGGGGGGAGAGACCCAGTACTTC. It is translated as CASSSRGGETQYF. The variable domain in full, with the rest retrieved from reference TRBV2 and TRBJ2-5, is EPEVTQTPSHQVTQMGQEVILRCVPISNHLYFYWYRQILGQKVEFLVSFYNNEISEKSEIFDDQFSVERPDGSNFTLKIRSTKLEDSAMYFCASSSRGGETQYFGPGTRLLVL.

This chain connects TRBV30 to TRBJ2-1; the D is unclear. Per germline, CDR1 GTSNPN and CDR2 SVGIG (reference sequence). Trimming cost V 2 bases and J 7 bases, with 6 bases left between them. The CDR3 runs to 11 residues. The CDR3 loop is CAWSPGNEQFF. CDR3 nucleotide sequence: TGTGCCTGGAGTCCCGGAAATGAGCAGTTCTTC.

This chain connects TRBV7-9 to TRBJ2-7, with 9 bases matching TRBD1. CDR1 and CDR2 (germline): SEHNR, FQNEAQ (reference sequence). The CDR3 covers 16 residues. Trimming removed 4 bases from V and 2 bases from J; junction bases left unmatched: 9. CDR3 region: CASSSPSGQGTYEQYF. The DNA for the CDR3 is TGTGCCAGCAGCTCGCCCTCCGGACAGGGGACCTACGAGCAGTACTTC.